The 10 T cell receptor beta chains presented below share a single source sample, sequenced in a study of spatial heterogeneity in lung cancer. Study-level results: Expanded alpha and beta TCR counts within tumors tracked tumor mutation counts.

MiXCR, applied by TCRdb to the 5' RACE reads, yields one record per CDR3 protein. Among a few thousand distinct CDR3 sequences listed, about 8% were seen once. The antigens of these receptors remain unknown. Documented time point: sample taken at primary tumor resection. The source was lung tumor tissue, collected at surgery. Every receptor here comes from a male donor with early-stage non-small cell lung cancer.

There are many counts of this clonotype. The chain links TRBV7-2 to TRBJ2-3, with a possible D match to TRBD2 (5 bases). Germline V gene sequence: CDR1 SGHTA, CDR2 FQGNSA. Trimming removed 5 bases from V and 6 bases from J, with 18 bases in between. The CDR3 extends over 15 amino acids. CDR3 in DNA: TGTGCCAGCAGCCCCTTAGCGCAAGCAGTGGATACGCAGTATTTT. The encoded protein is CASSPLAQAVDTQYF.

This clonotype was seen many times. The chain joins TRBV28 to TRBJ1-2, with TRBD1 identical over 8 bases. The CDR3 loop spans 14 amino acids. With V trimmed by 5 bases and J by 2 bases, 4 bases remained unmatched. Germline CDR1 MDHEN, CDR2 SYDVKM. CDR3 sequence reads: CASSPDRANYGYTF. The CDR3 region has the DNA TGTGCCAGCAGTCCGGACAGGGCGAACTATGGCTACACCTTC.

This clonotype was seen at least ten times. The chain employs TRBV11-2 and TRBJ2-7; D is unclear. Germline V gene sequence: CDR1 SGHAT, CDR2 FQNNGV. The V and J ends lost 1 base and 1 base respectively, with 14 bases between them. This CDR3 has 16 residues. The DNA for the CDR3 is TGTGCCAGCAGCTTAGGCTCACCTAGGGATTCCTACGAGCAGTACTTC. Amino acid sequence: CASSLGSPRDSYEQYF. The full variable domain, with the rest looked up from reference TRBV11-2 and TRBJ2-7, is EAGVAQSPRYKIIEKRQSVAFWCNPISGHATLYWYQQILGQGPKLLIQFQNNGVVDDSQLPKDRFSAERLKGVDSTLKIQPAKLEDSAVYLCASSLGSPRDSYEQYFGPGTRLTVT.

This clonotype is judged medium-sized (0.01 to 0.1%). The chain employs TRBV5-4 and TRBJ2-5; no definite D call. Trimming shortened V by 4 bases and J by 2 bases, and 9 bases separated the two germline ends. Germline V CDR1 and CDR2: SGHNT, YYREEE (reference sequence). The CDR3 runs 13 residues. The CDR3 sequence: CASSMSEQETQYF. The DNA for the CDR3 is TGTGCCAGCAGCATGAGTGAGCAAGAGACCCAGTACTTC.

This clonotype is medium-sized. The chain carries TRBV7-9 and TRBJ2-3; TRBD1 matches 8 bases. Germline trimming cut 5 bases from V and 2 bases from J; bases unmatched to any gene: 9. The CDR3 is made up of 16 amino acids. Germline V gives CDR1 SEHNR, CDR2 FQNEAQ (reference sequence). The CDR3 DNA follows: TGTGCCAGCAGCCCCCGACAGGGGCACAACACAGATACGCAGTATTTT. This translates into CASSPRQGHNTDTQYF.

This clonotype was detected many times. The chain joins TRBV9 to TRBJ2-1; D remains ambiguous. V was trimmed by 4 bases and J by 6 bases, leaving 17 bases between them. The length of the CDR3 is 15 residues. The germline V gene has CDR1 SGDLS and CDR2 YYNGEE. The CDR3 bases are TGTGCCAGCAGCCCCGGGCAGCCTTGGGGCAATGAGCAGTTCTTC. Translated: CASSPGQPWGNEQFF.

This clonotype was picked up many times. The gene calls are TRBV7-2 and TRBJ2-4, with a weak D call TRBD1 (5 bases). V shed 5 bases and J shed 0 bases, with 17 bases lying between them. The CDR3 is 17 residues long. Germline CDR1 reads SGHTA; CDR2 reads FQGNSA. The CDR3 region has the DNA TGTGCCAGCAGCCCGCGTCTTGGGGCACTAGCCAAAAACATTCAGTACTTC. This encodes CASSPRLGALAKNIQYF.

Ten or more counts support this clonotype. The V and J genes are TRBV2 and TRBJ1-4; no clear D gene. This CDR3 has 17 amino acids. Germline-derived CDR1 and CDR2 are SNHLY and FYNNEI. Trimming removed 3 bases from V and 5 bases from J, with 19 bases in between. The CDR3 reads CASSDPGPLWQNEKLFF. For the CDR3, the DNA is TGTGCCAGCAGTGACCCGGGCCCACTTTGGCAGAATGAAAAACTGTTTTTT. The variable domain in full, completed from reference TRBV2 and TRBJ1-4, reads EPEVTQTPSHQVTQMGQEVILRCVPISNHLYFYWYRQILGQKVEFLVSFYNNEISEKSEIFDDQFSVERPDGSNFTLKIRSTKLEDSAMYFCASSDPGPLWQNEKLFFGSGTQLSVL.

This clonotype was counted between two and nine times. V usage is TRBV5-4 and J usage is TRBJ2-2; D is uncertain. This CDR3 has 13 amino acids. Trimming stripped 2 bases from V and 6 bases from J, with 8 bases between. Germline values: CDR1 SGHNT, CDR2 YYREEE (reference sequence). The CDR3 sequence: CASSLPSPGELFF. CDR3 DNA: TGTGCCAGCAGCTTACCTAGTCCCGGGGAGCTGTTTTTT. The full variable domain, completed using reference TRBV5-4 and TRBJ2-2, is ETGVTQSPTHLIKTRGQQVTLRCSSQSGHNTVSWYQQALGQGPQFIFQYYREEENGRGNFPPRFSGLQFPNYSSELNVNALELDDSALYLCASSLPSPGELFFGEGSRLTVL.

This clonotype is labeled medium-sized. J is TRBJ2-2 and V is TRBV24-1; the match to TRBD2 covers 7 bases. V was clipped by 3 bases and J by 1 base; unmatched bases: 7. The CDR3 totals 17 residues. Germline CDR1 is KGHDR and CDR2 is SFDVKD. Here the CDR3 DNA reads TGTGCCACCAGTGATCCGCTGGGGGGGGAGAACACCGGGGAGCTGTTTTTT. Its protein is CATSDPLGGENTGELFF.